The 31 T cell receptor beta chains below were found in one sample sequenced in a study of identical twins. Using its own MiXCR run on the 5' RACE reads, TCRdb lists one record per CDR3 protein. In the table there are about 460,000 distinct CDR3 sequences, approximately 14% of which are singletons. These data also formed part of another study, on yellow fever vaccine responses in identical twins.

The source material was CD4+ T cells sorted from blood. The receptor set was obtained from a woman aged 18-29 years in good health.

This clonotype was counted between two and nine times. The chain joins TRBV6-5 to TRBJ2-1; maybe TRBD2 (6 bases). Trimming took off 4 bases at V and 14 bases at J, with 15 bases between the two ends. Germline lookup yields CDR1 MNHEY and CDR2 SVGAGI. The length of the CDR3 is 12 residues. The CDR3 DNA sequence: TGTGCCAGCAGTTCGTCGGGGACTGGCGAGTTCTTC. Protein: CASSSSGTGEFF.

This clonotype was seen repeatedly, ten times or more. V usage is TRBV4-3 and J usage is TRBJ2-7, with 11 bases fitting TRBD2. The CDR3 extends over 16 amino acids. The ends lost 2 bases at V and 6 bases at J; junction bases unmatched: 9. Per the germline V gene, CDR1 is LGHNA and CDR2 is YSLEER. CDR3 sequence reads: CASSQSTLAGESEQYF. CDR3 sequence (DNA): TGCGCCAGCAGCCAATCCACACTAGCGGGAGAAAGCGAGCAGTACTTC.

The chain joins TRBV6-2 or TRBV6-3 to TRBJ2-3; 8 nucleotides agree with TRBD2. CDR3 length: 16 residues. Per the germline V gene, CDR1 is MNHEY and CDR2 is SVGEGT. Trimming took 8 bases from V and 2 from J; bases not matched to a gene: 12. The CDR3 DNA follows: TGTGCCAGCCGGAATAACTTAGCGGGGACCACAGATACGCAGTATTTT. This codes for CASRNNLAGTTDTQYF.

The chain uses TRBV14 and TRBJ2-2; weak D call: TRBD1 (6 bases). The CDR3 totals 15 residues. Looked up from germline, CDR1 is SGHDN and CDR2 is FVKESK. Trimming left V 0 bases short and J 6 bases short, with 11 bases between. The DNA for the CDR3 is TGTGCCAGCAGCCAAGAACAGGGTCGCCCCGGGGAGCTGTTTTTT. Translating gives CASSQEQGRPGELFF.

The chain has TRBV29-1 and TRBJ2-6, with TRBD1 identical over 9 bases. The CDR3 sequence is 16 residues long. Germline V gene sequence: CDR1 SQVTM, CDR2 ANQGSEA. With 6 bases clipped from V and 1 base from J, the junction kept 7 bases outside the gene matches. The CDR3 DNA reads as TGCAGCGTCCCGGGACAGGGTCTGTCTGGGGCCAACGTCCTGACTTTC. This encodes CSVPGQGLSGANVLTF.

This chain links TRBV6-1 with TRBJ2-1; 8 positions match TRBD2. This CDR3 spans 15 amino acids. Trimming took 0 bases from V and 4 from J; bases not matched to a gene: 2. The germline V gene encodes CDR1 MNHNS and CDR2 SASEGT. Here the CDR3 reads CASSEATSVYNEQFF. The CDR3 bases are TGTGCCAGCAGTGAAGCGACTAGCGTATACAATGAGCAGTTCTTC.

This clonotype was observed a handful of times. This chain links TRBV7-2 with TRBJ2-5; a possible D gene is TRBD1 (5 bases). In germline, CDR1 is SGHTA, CDR2 FQGNSA. This CDR3 is 16 amino acids long. V was cut by 0 bases and J by 1 base, with 12 bases left in between. For the CDR3, the DNA is TGTGCCAGCAGCTTAGCCCGGTCGACAGCCCAAGAGACCCAGTACTTC. This sequence encodes CASSLARSTAQETQYF.

The V gene is TRBV4-3, the J gene TRBJ1-2, with TRBD1 as a possible D gene (6 bases). The CDR3 is 14 residues long. The V and J ends lost 0 bases and 8 bases respectively, with 13 bases between them. CDR1 is LGHNA and CDR2 is YSLEER in the germline V gene. Here the CDR3 DNA reads TGCGCCAGCAGCCAAGATAGGAGGGGGAGAGGCTACACCTTC. It codes for CASSQDRRGRGYTF.

A few counts support this clonotype. The V call is TRBV20-1, the J call TRBJ1-2; D call uncertain. V lost 0 bases to trimming and J lost 5 bases, with 4 bases between them. CDR3 length: 11 amino acids. The germline V gene has CDR1 DFQATT and CDR2 SNEGSKA (reference sequence). The CDR3 spells CSAREKYGYTF. CDR3 in DNA: TGCAGTGCTAGAGAAAAGTATGGCTACACCTTC.

The CDR3 spells CATSDWTSGGSDEQFF. CDR3 DNA sequence: TGTGCCACCAGTGATTGGACTAGCGGGGGGTCCGATGAGCAGTTCTTC. The V and J genes are TRBV24-1 and TRBJ2-1; 14 bases match TRBD2. The junction had 4 bases not matched to a gene; V was cut back by 2 bases and J by 8 bases. The CDR3 loop spans 16 amino acids. Germline V gene lookup returns CDR1 KGHDR and CDR2 SFDVKD.

The J gene is TRBJ2-7, the V gene TRBV20-1, with D unclear. CDR3 length: 11 residues. CDR1 and CDR2 (germline): DFQATT, SNEGSKA (reference sequence). Trimming took 6 bases from V and 9 from J, leaving 15 bases between them. CDR3 DNA sequence: TGCAGTGCCCCGGTGGTGGAAGGGCAGTACTTC. The encoded protein is CSAPVVEGQYF.

In this sample, this clonotype turned up a few times. This chain joins TRBV28 and TRBJ2-3; 7 bases are shared with TRBD2. Germline CDR1 MDHEN, CDR2 SYDVKM. CDR3 length: 15 amino acids. With 4 bases clipped from V and 5 bases from J, the junction kept 9 bases outside the gene matches. CDR3: CASSSWGGNQDTQYF. The CDR3 DNA follows: TGTGCCAGCAGTTCTTGGGGGGGAAATCAAGATACGCAGTATTTT.

This clonotype was counted a few times. V usage is TRBV15 and J usage is TRBJ1-2, with D hard to call. From germline, CDR1 is LNHNV and CDR2 YYDKDF (reference sequence). CDR3 size: 16 residues. V lost 0 bases, J lost 6 bases, and 17 bases lay in between. This CDR3 is CATSRDLLGMENGYTF. The CDR3 nucleotides read TGTGCCACCAGCAGAGATCTTCTGGGGATGGAAAATGGCTACACCTTC.

The table lists this clonotype with many counts. V and J are TRBV12-3 or TRBV12-4 and TRBJ2-1; TRBD2 matches at 14 bases. V was pared by 6 bases and J by 4 bases, with 11 bases of the junction left unmatched. The CDR3 totals 18 residues. DNA of the CDR3: TGTGCCAGCAGGCCGATGGGACTAGCGGGAGCCATGTACAATGAGCAGTTCTTC. This sequence encodes CASRPMGLAGAMYNEQFF.

The sample holds many counts of this clonotype. CDR3 bases: TGCGCCAGCAGCCTGGGACTAGAACAGTACTTC. This gives the protein CASSLGLEQYF. The gene calls are TRBV5-1 and TRBJ2-7, with TRBD2 identical over 8 bases. V lost 4 bases, J lost 10 bases, and 4 bases stayed unmatched. The CDR3 is 11 amino acids. Germline loops: CDR1 SGHRS, CDR2 YFSETQ.

A few counts support this clonotype. The chain carries TRBV5-1 and TRBJ2-7; D tentatively fits TRBD1 or TRBD2 (5 bases each). The CDR3 sequence is 13 residues long. Germline V lookup: CDR1 SGHRS, CDR2 YFSETQ. The V end was cut by 2 bases, the J end by 6 bases, with 12 bases between. The CDR3, as DNA: TGCGCCAGCAGCTTTTCCGGGGCGGGCGAGCAGTACTTC. It encodes CASSFSGAGEQYF.

The chain couples TRBV11-1 to TRBJ1-1; 8 nucleotides agree with TRBD1. The CDR3 runs to 19 residues. J gave up 0 bases and V 4 bases, and 16 bases lay outside the gene matches. Germline V lookup: CDR1 SGHAT, CDR2 FQDESV (reference sequence). CDR3 coding DNA: TGTGCCAGCAGCTCGCTACGGACAGGGAAAGGGGTCGTGAACACTGAAGCTTTCTTT. It specifies CASSSLRTGKGVVNTEAFF.

In this sample, this clonotype turned up a few times. The gene calls are TRBV20-1 and TRBJ2-7, with TRBD2 identical over 7 bases. Germline V CDR1 and CDR2: DFQATT, SNEGSKA (reference sequence). With V trimmed by 2 bases and J by 3 bases, 13 bases remained unmatched. The length of the CDR3 is 16 residues. The CDR3 coding sequence is TGCAGTGCTAGATATCCGGGACTATACCCAGACTACGAGCAGTACTTC. Protein: CSARYPGLYPDYEQYF.

In this sample, this clonotype turned up a few times. The chain carries TRBV5-1 and TRBJ2-7; TRBD2 might be the D (6 bases). This CDR3 contains 13 residues. Looked up from germline, CDR1 is SGHRS and CDR2 is YFSETQ. V was clipped by 1 base and J by 6 bases, with 11 bases between them. CDR3 in DNA: TGCGCCAGCAGCTTGCAAGTGGGGGGCGAGCAGTACTTC. It codes for CASSLQVGGEQYF.

The sample holds many counts of this clonotype. This rearrangement joins TRBV7-9 to TRBJ1-4; TRBD1 is a possible D gene (5 bases). The CDR3 runs 13 residues. Germline CDR1 is SEHNR and CDR2 is FQNEAQ (reference sequence). V was clipped by 6 bases and J by 6 bases, with 11 bases between them. The CDR3 DNA sequence: TGTGCCAGCAGTCCCCAGGGATATGAAAAACTGTTTTTT. This sequence encodes CASSPQGYEKLFF.

This chain joins TRBV7-2 and TRBJ1-6; D perhaps matches TRBD1 (6 bases). This CDR3 has 15 amino acids. Trimming took off 4 bases at V and 6 bases at J, with 13 bases between the two ends. CDR1 SGHTA and CDR2 FQGNSA come from the germline V gene. CDR3 coding DNA: TGTGCCAGCAGCTCTTGGACAGCTACTAATTCACCCCTCCACTTT. This encodes CASSSWTATNSPLHF. The variable domain in full, completed from reference TRBV7-2 and TRBJ1-6, reads GAGVSQSPSNKVTEKGKDVELRCDPISGHTALYWYRQSLGQGLEFLIYFQGNSAPDKSGLPSDRFSAERTGGSVSTLTIQRTQQEDSAVYLCASSSWTATNSPLHFGNGTRLTVT.

This clonotype came up many times. This chain's CDR3 is CASSLKKGSGELFF. Here the CDR3 DNA reads TGTGCCAGCAGCCTGAAAAAAGGGTCCGGGGAGCTGTTTTTT. The chain couples TRBV14 to TRBJ2-2; no definite D call. CDR1 SGHDN and CDR2 FVKESK come from the germline V gene. The V and J ends lost 4 bases and 6 bases respectively, with 12 bases between them. CDR3 length equals 14 residues.

The sample holds a few counts of this clonotype. The chain combines TRBV27 with TRBJ2-2, with TRBD1 identical over 10 bases. V dropped 7 bases and J dropped 7; count of bases not matched to a gene: 12. The CDR3 sequence is 16 residues long. From germline, CDR1 is MNHEY and CDR2 SMNVEV (reference sequence). The DNA of the CDR3 is TGTGCCAGCACCCACCGGGACAGGGGTTATGTCGGGGAGCTGTTTTTT. It codes for CASTHRDRGYVGELFF.

This clonotype has a count of ten or more. The chain recombines TRBV5-1 with TRBJ1-5, with TRBD1 matching 7 bases. V lost 0 bases to trimming and J lost 7 bases; unmatched junction nucleotides: 7. Germline V lookup: CDR1 SGHRS, CDR2 YFSETQ. There are 15 residues in the CDR3. CDR3 DNA sequence: TGCGCCAGCAGCTTGGAGGGACAGTCTGTCCAGCCCCAGCATTTT. This sequence encodes CASSLEGQSVQPQHF.

In this sample, this clonotype turned up a few times. The chain uses TRBV29-1 and TRBJ1-2; D is ambiguous. Germline V gene sequence: CDR1 SQVTM, CDR2 ANQGSEA. Deletions cut 5 bases from V and 5 bases from J, with 12 bases between. The CDR3 runs to 12 residues. The CDR3, as DNA: TGCAGCGTTCGCACTCTCCCTTATGGCTACACCTTC. Encoded protein: CSVRTLPYGYTF.

This clonotype has a handful of counts. The chain couples TRBV6-1 to TRBJ2-3; 10 nucleotides agree with TRBD1. CDR1 and CDR2 from the germline V gene are MNHNS and SASEGT. With 6 bases clipped from V and 6 bases from J, the junction kept 6 bases outside the gene matches. This CDR3 region has 14 residues. The CDR3 DNA sequence: TGTGCCAGCAGCGGGACAGGGGTTGGGGATACGCAGTATTTT. Amino acid sequence: CASSGTGVGDTQYF.

The CDR3 region is CSVTSGRGYDNEQFF. Written as DNA, the CDR3 is TGCAGCGTAACTAGCGGGAGAGGGTACGACAATGAGCAGTTCTTC. The chain carries TRBV29-1 and TRBJ2-1, with TRBD2 identical over 11 bases. V shed 6 bases and J 5 bases; nucleotides not matched to a gene: 9. Germline V gives CDR1 SQVTM, CDR2 ANQGSEA. CDR3 length equals 15 residues.

This clonotype was seen a few times. The V gene is TRBV7-2, the J gene TRBJ2-1, with D unclear. Germline lookup yields CDR1 SGHTA and CDR2 FQGNSA. The CDR3 contains 15 residues. Trimming took 5 bases from V and 0 from J, leaving 11 bases between them. The DNA for the CDR3 is TGTGCCAGCAGCACATACTACAGCTCCTACAATGAGCAGTTCTTC. It specifies CASSTYYSSYNEQFF.

This clonotype was picked up a small number of times. This chain uses TRBV4-2 with TRBJ2-1, with D uncertain. The CDR3 is 14 residues long. The germline V gene encodes CDR1 LGHNA and CDR2 YNFKEQ. Trimming stripped 0 bases from V and 8 bases from J, with 11 bases between. The CDR3 loop reads CASSQDSQDDEQFF. Here the CDR3 DNA reads TGTGCCAGCAGCCAAGATTCCCAGGATGATGAGCAGTTCTTC.

The V call is TRBV10-3, the J call TRBJ2-3, with D perhaps given as TRBD1 or TRBD2 (6 bases each). Looked up from germline, CDR1 is ENHRY and CDR2 is SYGVKD. The V end lost 2 bases, the J end lost 4 bases, and 16 bases lay between the germline ends. This CDR3 is 16 amino acids long. Here the CDR3 DNA reads TGTGCCATCAGTGAGGGTGCTGTGGGGGGCTCAGATACGCAGTATTTT. This codes for CAISEGAVGGSDTQYF.

The table lists this clonotype with a few counts. The genes are TRBV11-1 and TRBJ2-5, with TRBD2 identical over 8 bases. After removal of 1 base from V and 7 bases from J, the junction contained 20 bases not matched to a gene. CDR3 size: 19 residues. The V gene's germline CDR1 is SGHAT and CDR2 FQDESV (reference sequence). CDR3 bases: TGTGCCAGCAGCTTAGAGAGGTCGCGGGCTAGCGGGCGTGGTGGGACCCAGTACTTC. Protein sequence: CASSLERSRASGRGGTQYF. Full variable domain (missing parts from reference TRBV11-1 and TRBJ2-5): EAEVAQSPRYKITEKSQAVAFWCDPISGHATLYWYRQILGQGPELLVQFQDESVVDDSQLPKDRFSAERLKGVDSTLKIQPAELGDSAMYLCASSLERSRASGRGGTQYFGPGTRLLVL.